This section outlines one T cell receptor beta chain sequence together with its context. Its target is not known. This CDR3 spans 14 amino acids. Germline V lookup: CDR1 SGDLS, CDR2 YYNGEE. Deletions cut 0 bases from V and 0 bases from J, with 6 bases between. This entry comes from a study of cytomegalovirus exposure and HLA in healthy donors. Study-wide findings and caveats: Analysis was carried out at a later point, and it linked a missense DCLRE1C variant to TCR beta V- and J-gene trimming. Some V segments (TRBV6-2 and TRBV6-3 among them) were excluded as indistinguishable.

Primers: 60 Vbeta forward and 13 Jbeta reverse. Assay used: immunoSEQ multiplex PCR; TCRdb lists only in-frame clones, some missing. The repertoire holds more than 200,000 clones, roughly four fifths seen once, with more than 1.3% in the top ten. The clonotype comes from a girl aged 5-17 years in good health and CMV-seronegative. This chain uses TRBV9 with TRBJ1-1; unclear D gene. The sample consisted of PBMCs. This CDR3 is CASSVEQMNTEAFF. The CDR3 region has the DNA TGTGCCAGCAGCGTAGAACAGATGAACACTGAAGCTTTCTTT. The whole variable domain, remainder taken from reference TRBV9 and TRBJ1-1, is DSGVTQTPKHLITATGQRVTLRCSPRSGDLSVYWYQQSLDQGLQFLIQYYNGEERAKGNILERFSAQQFPDLHSELNLSSLELGDSALYFCASSVEQMNTEAFFGQGTRLTVV.